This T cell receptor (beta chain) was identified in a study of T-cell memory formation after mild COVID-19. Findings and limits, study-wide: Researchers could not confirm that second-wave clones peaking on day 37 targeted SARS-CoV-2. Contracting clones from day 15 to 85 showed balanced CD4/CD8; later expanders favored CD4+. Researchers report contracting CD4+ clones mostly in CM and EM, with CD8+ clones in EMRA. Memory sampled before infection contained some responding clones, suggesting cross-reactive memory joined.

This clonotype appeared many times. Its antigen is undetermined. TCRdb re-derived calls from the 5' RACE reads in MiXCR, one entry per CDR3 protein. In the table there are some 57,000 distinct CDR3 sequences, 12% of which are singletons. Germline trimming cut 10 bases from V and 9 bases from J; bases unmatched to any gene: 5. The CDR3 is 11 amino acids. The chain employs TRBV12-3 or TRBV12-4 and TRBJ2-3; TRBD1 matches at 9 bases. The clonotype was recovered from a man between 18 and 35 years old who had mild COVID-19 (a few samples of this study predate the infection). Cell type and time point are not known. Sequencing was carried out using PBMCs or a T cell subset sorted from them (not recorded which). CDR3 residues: CATDRGRTQYF. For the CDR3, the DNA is TGTGCCACGGACAGGGGACGGACGCAGTATTTT.